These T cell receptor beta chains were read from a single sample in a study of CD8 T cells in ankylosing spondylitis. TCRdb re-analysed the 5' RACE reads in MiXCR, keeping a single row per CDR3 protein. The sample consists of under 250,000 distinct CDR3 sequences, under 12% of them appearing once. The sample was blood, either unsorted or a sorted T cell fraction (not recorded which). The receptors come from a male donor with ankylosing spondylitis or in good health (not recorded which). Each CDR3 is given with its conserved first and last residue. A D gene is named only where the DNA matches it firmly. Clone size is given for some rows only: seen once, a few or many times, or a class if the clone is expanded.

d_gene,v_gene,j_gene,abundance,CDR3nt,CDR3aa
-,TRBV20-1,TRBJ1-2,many,TGCAGTGCAAGGGTCTCCTATGGCTACACCTTC,CSARVSYGYTF
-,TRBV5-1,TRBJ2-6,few,TGCGCCAGCAGCTTAACAGGGAGCTCTGGGGCCAACGTCCTGACTTTC,CASSLTGSSGANVLTF
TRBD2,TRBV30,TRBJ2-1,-,TGTGCCTGGACTAGCGGGGGCTATGAGCAGTTCTTC,CAWTSGGYEQFF
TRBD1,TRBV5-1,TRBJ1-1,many,TGCGCCAGTTCCCCGACAGGGACGAACACTGAAGCTTTCTTT,CASSPTGTNTEAFF
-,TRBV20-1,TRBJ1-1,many,TGCAGTGCTAGTGGGGGGAGCACTGAAGCTTTCTTT,CSASGGSTEAFF
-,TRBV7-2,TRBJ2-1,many,TGTGCCAGCGCTTTCGCGGCTTACAATGAGCAGTTCTTC,CASAFAAYNEQFF
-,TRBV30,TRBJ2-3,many,TGTGCCTGGAGATCCTTAGATACGCAGTATTTT,CAWRSLDTQYF
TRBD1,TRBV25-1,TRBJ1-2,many,TGTGCCAGCGACAGGGGGAATCAATATGGCTACACCTTC,CASDRGNQYGYTF
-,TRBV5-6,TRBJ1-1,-,TGTGCCAGCAGCTTAGACTGGGCGAACACTGAAGCTTTCTTT,CASSLDWANTEAFF
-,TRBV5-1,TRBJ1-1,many,TGCGCCAGCAGCTGGGGGGGCGGGATCAACACTGAAGCTTTCTTT,CASSWGGGINTEAFF
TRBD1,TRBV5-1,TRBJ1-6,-,TGCGCCAGCAGCGGCCGGCAGGGGGATAATTCACCCCTCCACTTT,CASSGRQGDNSPLHF
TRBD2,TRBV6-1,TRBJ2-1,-,TGTGCCAGCAGGTTCCTAAGCGGGAGGTCTGGCAATGAGCAGTTCTTC,CASRFLSGRSGNEQFF
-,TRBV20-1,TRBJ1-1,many,TGCAGTGCTAGAGACCCAGGGAGCACTGAAGCTTTCTTT,CSARDPGSTEAFF
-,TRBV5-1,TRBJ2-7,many,TGCGCCAGCAGCTTAACCGCGTACGAGCAGTACTTC,CASSLTAYEQYF
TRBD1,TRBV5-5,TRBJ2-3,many,TGTGCCAGCAGCTTGGGGACAGGGTCCCCAGATACGCAGTATTTT,CASSLGTGSPDTQYF
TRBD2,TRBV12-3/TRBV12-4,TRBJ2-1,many,TGTGCCAGCAGTTTTACAGCGGGGGGGCCCCTCGAGCAGTTCTTC,CASSFTAGGPLEQFF
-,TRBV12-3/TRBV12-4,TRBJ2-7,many,TGTGCCAGCAGGCGGGACTCATACTACGAGCAGTACTTC,CASRRDSYYEQYF
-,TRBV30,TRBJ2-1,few,TGTGCCTGGAGCCCTGGGGATAATGAGCAGTTCTTC,CAWSPGDNEQFF
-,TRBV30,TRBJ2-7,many,TGTGCCTGGGCGATGGGGGGCTACGAGCAGTACTTC,CAWAMGGYEQYF
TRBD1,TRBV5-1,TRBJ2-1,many,TGCGCCAGCAGCTTGGGGGACAGGGCATACAATGAGCAGTTCTTC,CASSLGDRAYNEQFF
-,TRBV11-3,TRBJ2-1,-,TGTGCCAGCAGCAAAGCTCCTGGGGCTAGCCTCGGCAATGAGCAGTTCTTC,CASSKAPGASLGNEQFF
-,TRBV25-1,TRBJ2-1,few,TGTGCCAGCAGTGAGGGGACCGGGACCTTCCGGGGGGAGCAGTTCTTC,CASSEGTGTFRGEQFF
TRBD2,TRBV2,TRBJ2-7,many,TGTGCCAGCAGGCAGGGACTAGCGGGATCCTACGAGCAGTACTTC,CASRQGLAGSYEQYF
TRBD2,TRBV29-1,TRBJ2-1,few,TGCAGCGTTAATTCCGGACTAGCGGGAGGTTGGTTGAATGAGCAGTTCTTC,CSVNSGLAGGWLNEQFF
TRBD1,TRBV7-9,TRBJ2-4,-,TGTGCCAGCAGCTTACAGGGGGCGGAAAACATTCAGTACTTC,CASSLQGAENIQYF
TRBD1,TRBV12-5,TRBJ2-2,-,TGTGCTAGTGGTTTGTCACCGGGACAGGGGTACACCGGGGAGCTGTTTTTT,CASGLSPGQGYTGELFF
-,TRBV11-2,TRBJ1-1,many,TGTGCCAGCAGCTTAGCGGCGGGATACACTGAAGCTTTCTTT,CASSLAAGYTEAFF
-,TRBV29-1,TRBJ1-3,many,TGCAGCGAAAGGGAGGGGACCAGCTCTGGAAACACCATATATTTT,CSEREGTSSGNTIYF
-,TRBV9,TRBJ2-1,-,TGTGCCAGCAGCGTGGAGGGAAATGAGCAGTTCTTC,CASSVEGNEQFF
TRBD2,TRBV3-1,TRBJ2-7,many,TGTGCCAGCAGCCAAGGACTAGCGCCTCCCTACGAGCAGTACTTC,CASSQGLAPPYEQYF
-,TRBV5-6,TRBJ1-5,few,TGTGCCAGCAGCGGCGGGGCGGGACGGTTCAATCAGCCCCAGCATTTT,CASSGGAGRFNQPQHF
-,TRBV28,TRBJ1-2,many,TGTGCCAGCAGTTTGGTTCGGCAGGGAAGGAGGTACTATGGCTACACCTTC,CASSLVRQGRRYYGYTF
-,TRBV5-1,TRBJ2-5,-,TGCGCCAGCAGTGGGGGGACCTTCCAAGAGACCCAGTACTTC,CASSGGTFQETQYF
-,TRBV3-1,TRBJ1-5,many,TGTGCCAGCAGCCATCGAGGCCCCGGGCATCAGCCCCAGCATTTT,CASSHRGPGHQPQHF
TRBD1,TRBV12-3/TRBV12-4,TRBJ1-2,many,TGTGCCAGCCCCAGGGGGACTTATGGCTACACCTTC,CASPRGTYGYTF
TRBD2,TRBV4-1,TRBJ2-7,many,TGCGCCAGCAGCCAAGATAGAACGGGAGGGCCCAGGGAGCAGTACTTC,CASSQDRTGGPREQYF
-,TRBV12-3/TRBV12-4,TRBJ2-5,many,TGTGCCAGCAGTCTGGGAGACGCTGAGACCCAGTACTTC,CASSLGDAETQYF
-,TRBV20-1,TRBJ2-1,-,TGCAGTGCTACCAACAGGGAATCCGATGAGCAGTTCTTC,CSATNRESDEQFF
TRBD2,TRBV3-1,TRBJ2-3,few,TGTGCCAGCAGCCAGACTAGCGGGAGGAGGAATACGCAGTATTTT,CASSQTSGRRNTQYF
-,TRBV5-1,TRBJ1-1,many,TGCGCCAGCAGCCCACAAGAGGGGGGGGGGGCAGCTTTCTTT,CASSPQEGGGAAFF
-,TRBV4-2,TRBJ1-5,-,TGTGCCAGCAGCGAACGGGCGGCCGGGGGGTATCAGCCCCAGCATTTT,CASSERAAGGYQPQHF
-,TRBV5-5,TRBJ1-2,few,TGTGCCAGCAGCTTGGACGGCCGTCTGGGCTACACCTTC,CASSLDGRLGYTF
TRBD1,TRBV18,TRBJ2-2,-,TGTGCCAACTCACCGGAGGGACAGGGTCGCACCGGGGAGCTGTTTTTT,CANSPEGQGRTGELFF
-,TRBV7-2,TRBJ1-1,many,TGTGCCAGCAGCTCTAGGACCGCCGGGACTGAAGCTTTCTTT,CASSSRTAGTEAFF
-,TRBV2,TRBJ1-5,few,TGTGCCAGCAGCATTTACTCCGGGACATCGTATAGCAATCAGCCCCAGCATTTT,CASSIYSGTSYSNQPQHF
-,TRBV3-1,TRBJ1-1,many,TGTGCCAGCAGCCACGGGGCGGGTACTGAAGCTTTCTTT,CASSHGAGTEAFF
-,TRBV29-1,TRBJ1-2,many,TGCAGCGTTGTCGGAATCTATGGCTACACCTTC,CSVVGIYGYTF
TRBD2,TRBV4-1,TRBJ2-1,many,TGCGCCAGCAGCCTCGGACTAGCGGGATACGAGCAGTTCTTC,CASSLGLAGYEQFF
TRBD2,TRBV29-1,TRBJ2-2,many,TGCAGCGCCCGACTAGCGGGAGCCACCGGGGAGCTGTTTTTT,CSARLAGATGELFF
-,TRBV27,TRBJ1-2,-,TGTGCCAGCAGTTTGGCCGGTGTTTATGGCTACACCTTC,CASSLAGVYGYTF
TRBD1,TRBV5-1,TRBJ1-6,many,TGCGCCAGCAGCTTGGACAGGGGGCATAATTCACCCCTCCACTTT,CASSLDRGHNSPLHF
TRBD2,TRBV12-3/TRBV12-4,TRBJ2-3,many,TGTGCCAGCAGGATAGCGGGGGGGCGTGATACGCAGTATTTT,CASRIAGGRDTQYF
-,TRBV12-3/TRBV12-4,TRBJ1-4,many,TGTGCCAGCAGTTCCCTAAATGAAAAACTGTTTTTT,CASSSLNEKLFF
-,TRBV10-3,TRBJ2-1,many,TGTGCCATCAGTGAGTCGACGGGAGCGAATGAGCAGTTCTTC,CAISESTGANEQFF
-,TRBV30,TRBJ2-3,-,TGTGCCTGGAGTGTACTAACGGAGAACCCAGATACGCAGTATTTT,CAWSVLTENPDTQYF